The next 7 T cell receptor beta chains were all read from a single sample in a study of beta chain features in type 1 diabetes. These TCRs' antigens remain unknown. Findings of the study overall: Among all four CD4+ subsets, Type 1 diabetes patients had TCRB CDR3s that were moderately but significantly shorter.

As every portion of the isolated RNA was reverse transcribed, the sequencing read expressed TCRB transcripts. Produced via immunoSEQ multiplex PCR; TCRdb's table is partial and in-frame only. Altogether about 160,000 clones are present, roughly 10% being singletons, with the ten largest covering around 0.64%. Sequencing input: central memory CD4+ T cells from blood. The source is a woman aged 30 to 39 with type 1 diabetes.

This chain connects TRBV7-9 to TRBJ1-1, with D unresolved. The CDR3 runs to 14 residues. In germline, CDR1 is SEHNR, CDR2 FQNEAQ (reference sequence). V was trimmed by 3 bases and J by 0 bases, leaving 8 bases between them. CDR3 DNA sequence: TGTGCCAGCAGCTTTGAGGGAATGAACACTGAAGCTTTCTTT. Translated, it gives CASSFEGMNTEAFF.

With respect to this clone: Within the sample, other DNA sequences also encode this same CDR3. The rearrangement links TRBV7-8 to TRBJ2-7; 7 nucleotides align to TRBD1. This CDR3 has 14 residues. Germline loops: CDR1 SGHVS, CDR2 FQNEAQ. V was pared by 3 bases and J by 3 bases, with 5 bases of the junction left unmatched. For the CDR3, the DNA is TGTGCCAGCAGCTTGGGGGACAGCTACTACGAGCAGTACTTC. Protein: CASSLGDSYYEQYF.

This sequence joins TRBV13 and TRBJ1-5; 10 bases match TRBD1. V lost 4 bases, J lost 6 bases, and 0 bases stayed unmatched. Germline CDR1 PRHDT, CDR2 FYEKMQ (reference sequence). The CDR3 is 13 residues long. CDR3 sequence: CASSWDRGQPQHF. The CDR3 DNA sequence: TGTGCCAGCAGCTGGGACAGGGGTCAGCCCCAGCATTTT.

The genes are TRBV10-3 and TRBJ1-1; weak D call: TRBD1 (5 bases). The CDR3 spans 13 residues. In germline, CDR1 is ENHRY, CDR2 SYGVKD. V dropped 6 bases and J dropped 0 bases, with 8 bases sitting between them. The CDR3 loop reads CAIRNRLNTEAFF. DNA for the CDR3: TGTGCCATCAGGAACAGGTTGAACACTGAAGCTTTCTTT.

This chain connects TRBV5-1 to TRBJ2-7; 14 nucleotides match TRBD2. This CDR3 contains 16 residues. Germline V gives CDR1 SGHRS, CDR2 YFSETQ. J was trimmed by 6 bases and V by 0 bases; bases with no gene match: 5. This CDR3 is CASSLAGGLAGAEQYF. The CDR3 DNA reads TGCGCCAGCAGCTTGGCCGGGGGACTAGCGGGAGCCGAGCAGTACTTC.

The chain links TRBV7-3 to TRBJ1-1, with D unclear. There are 13 residues in the CDR3. Germline CDR1 SGHTA, CDR2 FQGTGA. V lost 5 bases, J lost 3 bases, and 10 bases lay in between. CDR3 nucleotides: TGTGCCAGCAGCCGGTTGGCGGACACTGAAGCTTTCTTT. Translation gives CASSRLADTEAFF.

This clone was picked up a small number of times. The chain has TRBV29-1 and TRBJ1-2; 8 bases align to TRBD1. Germline CDR1 SQVTM, CDR2 ANQGSEA. Unmatched junction bases numbered 5, after V lost 0 bases and J lost 2 bases. This CDR3 is built from 15 residues. The CDR3 DNA reads TGCAGCGTTGAAGATGCGAGGACAGGGAACTATGGCTACACCTTC. Translating gives CSVEDARTGNYGYTF.